This TCR beta chain was sequenced during a study of control samples from healthy donors and cancer patients. TCRdb keeps only in-frame clones here, not all; method: immunoSEQ multiplex PCR. The sample yields some 150,000 clones, approximately 96% seen once. This CDR3 region has 15 residues. Germline CDR1 is SGHAT and CDR2 is FQDESV (reference sequence). The J segment lost 0 bases and the V segment lost 6 bases, leaving 4 bases of the junction unmatched. The sample consisted of blood. The V call is TRBV11-1, the J call TRBJ1-4, with TRBD1 identical over 7 bases. This clonotype was sampled from a woman in her thirties in good health. The CDR3: CASRWTGSTNEKLFF. CDR3 DNA: TGTGCCAGCAGGTGGACAGGTTCAACTAATGAAAAACTGTTTTTT.